These 27 T cell receptor beta chains were all obtained from the same sample, sequenced in a study of blood T cell repertoires in COVID-19. The repertoire was sequenced with immunoSEQ multiplex PCR; TCRdb's copy has only in-frame clones and lacks some. The table records about 480,000 clones, more than 75% of them present only once. The sequencing input was PBMCs or T cells enriched from blood (not recorded which). These receptors were obtained from a woman aged 40 to 50 who had recovered from COVID-19.

V gene TRBV24-1 combines with J gene TRBJ2-7, with TRBD1 identical over 8 bases. There are 20 residues in the CDR3. With V trimmed by 1 base and J by 0 bases, 16 bases remained unmatched. Germline CDR1 reads KGHDR; CDR2 reads SFDVKD. CDR3 in amino acids: CATSDFTVDRGSTHSYEQYF. The CDR3 bases are TGTGCCACCAGTGATTTTACCGTTGACAGGGGTTCCACTCACTCCTACGAGCAGTACTTC.

This clone turned up a few times. The chain is built from TRBV20-1 and TRBJ2-3; a possible D gene is TRBD2 (5 bases). The CDR3 contains 14 residues. V lost 3 bases and J lost 3, with 13 bases in between. Germline V gene lookup returns CDR1 DFQATT and CDR2 SNEGSKA (reference sequence). In nucleotides, the CDR3 is TGCAGTGCTAGTCCACTAGTTTCAACAGATACGCAGTATTTT. As protein: CSASPLVSTDTQYF.

This clone was observed a handful of times. The chain is built from TRBV21-1 and TRBJ2-7; the table calls TRBD1, which could not be checked here. TRBV21-1 is annotated as a pseudogene. The CDR3 has 17 amino acids. CDR3 nucleotides: TGTGCCAGCAGCTACTTCCCTATACAGGGTTCCTCCTACGAGCAGTACTTC. Its translation is CASSYFPIQGSSYEQYF.

This chain uses TRBV9 with TRBJ2-5, with 14 bases that match TRBD2. The V segment lost 0 bases and the J segment 8 bases; nucleotides outside the gene matches: 9. This CDR3 has 17 residues. CDR1 and CDR2 from the germline V gene are SGDLS and YYNGEE. The CDR3 spells CASSVESTSGRGGTQYF. CDR3 sequence (DNA): TGTGCCAGCAGCGTAGAGTCGACTAGCGGGAGGGGGGGAACCCAGTACTTC.

V gene TRBV4-3 combines with J gene TRBJ2-7; D may be TRBD2 (5 bases). Trimming took 8 bases from V and 3 from J, leaving 17 bases between them. The CDR3 sequence is 14 residues long. Germline loops: CDR1 LGHNA, CDR2 YSLEER. The CDR3 region is CASSEGRTYYEQYF. The CDR3 coding sequence is TGCGCCAGCTCCGAGGGCCGCACATACTACGAGCAGTACTTC.

The rearrangement joins TRBV5-6 to TRBJ1-3; no clear D. Trimming cost V 4 bases and J 0 bases, with 11 bases left between them. Looked up from germline, CDR1 is SGHDT and CDR2 is YYEEEE. The CDR3 contains 15 residues. The CDR3 protein is CASSHGGASGNTIYF. The DNA of the CDR3 is TGTGCCAGCAGCCACGGCGGAGCCTCTGGAAACACCATATATTTT.

The chain links TRBV20-1 to TRBJ1-2; D gene unclear. Germline CDR1 is DFQATT and CDR2 is SNEGSKA (reference sequence). Trimming took 3 bases from V and 4 from J, leaving 9 bases between them. The CDR3 covers 12 residues. CDR3 residues: CSASLVVYGYTF. The CDR3 DNA reads TGCAGTGCTAGTTTGGTAGTCTATGGCTACACCTTC.

The genes are TRBV5-5 and TRBJ2-1; maybe TRBD1 (6 bases). CDR3 size: 16 residues. In germline, CDR1 is SGHKS, CDR2 YYEKEE (reference sequence). Trimming left V 2 bases short and J 0 bases short, with 12 bases between. This CDR3 is CASSLTGQSSYNEQFF. CDR3 bases: TGTGCCAGCAGCTTAACCGGACAGAGCTCCTACAATGAGCAGTTCTTC.

The CDR3 region has the DNA TGTGCCAGCTCACTCAGTACAGGGGCTAGCCAGCCCCAGCATTTT. The encoded protein is CASSLSTGASQPQHF. This chain links TRBV18 with TRBJ1-5; 7 positions agree with TRBD1. From germline, CDR1 is KGHSH and CDR2 LQKENI. The CDR3 is made up of 15 amino acids. J lost 7 bases, V lost 4 bases, and 10 bases had no gene match. The variable domain in full, completed from reference TRBV18 and TRBJ1-5, reads NAGVMQNPRHLVRRRGQEARLRCSPMKGHSHVYWYRQLPEEGLKFMVYLQKENIIDESGMPKERFSAEFPKEGPSILRIQQVVRGDSAAYFCASSLSTGASQPQHFGDGTRLSIL.

The V call is TRBV5-1, the J call TRBJ1-5, with 11 bases lining up with TRBD1. The germline gives CDR1 SGHRS, CDR2 YFSETQ. This CDR3 contains 16 residues. Unmatched junction bases numbered 5, after V lost 2 bases and J lost 4 bases. This chain's CDR3 is CASSLPWDRGNQPQHF. In DNA form, the CDR3 reads TGCGCCAGCAGCTTACCATGGGACAGGGGGAATCAGCCCCAGCATTTT.

In this sample, this clone turned up a few times. This rearrangement joins TRBV4-1 to TRBJ2-7, with 11 bases matching TRBD1. With V trimmed by 1 base and J by 2 bases, 7 bases remained unmatched. Germline-derived CDR1 and CDR2 are MGHRA and YSYEKL. The CDR3 extends over 17 amino acids. The CDR3 reads CASSQASLGQGAYEQYF. The CDR3 DNA reads TGCGCCAGCAGCCAAGCTTCCTTGGGACAGGGGGCCTACGAGCAGTACTTC.

The chain carries TRBV11-3 and TRBJ2-5; TRBD1 matches at 7 bases. V trimming: 3 bases; J trimming: 5 bases; junction bases outside the gene matches: 12. The CDR3 consists of 16 residues. Looked up from germline, CDR1 is SGHNT and CDR2 is YENEEA. CDR3 region: CASSLYRDSPRETQYF. In DNA form, the CDR3 reads TGTGCCAGCAGCTTGTACCGGGACAGCCCGAGGGAGACCCAGTACTTC. Together with reference TRBV11-3 and TRBJ2-5, the CDR3 gives the full variable domain: EAGVVQSPRYKIIEKKQPVAFWCNPISGHNTLYWYLQNLGQGPELLIRYENEEAVDDSQLPKDRFSAERLKGVDSTLKIQPAELGDSAVYLCASSLYRDSPRETQYFGPGTRLLVL.

The V call is TRBV12-3 or TRBV12-4, the J call TRBJ2-3; D might be TRBD1 (5 bases). The CDR3 consists of 12 residues. Trimming removed 5 bases from V and 5 bases from J, with 8 bases in between. The DNA of the CDR3 is TGTGCCAGCAGTCCCGACAGAGATACGCAGTATTTT. Translated, it gives CASSPDRDTQYF.

The chain joins TRBV7-8 to TRBJ2-7; 7 positions agree with TRBD2. Losses at the gene ends were 0 bases for V and 0 bases for J; bases not matched to a gene: 11. Germline values: CDR1 SGHVS, CDR2 FQNEAQ. This CDR3 has 18 amino acids. The CDR3 coding sequence is TGTGCCAGCAGCTTAGCCCCGCCGGGGAGCGGGACCTCCTACGAGCAGTACTTC. It translates to CASSLAPPGSGTSYEQYF.

This clone has a handful of counts. The CDR3 coding sequence is TGCGCCAGCAGTGATTATGTTGACACCGGGGAGCTGTTTTTT. It encodes CASSDYVDTGELFF. The rearrangement uses TRBV10-1 and TRBJ2-2; D call uncertain. The CDR3 contains 14 residues. The V end lost 3 bases, the J end lost 3 bases, and 8 bases lay between the germline ends. The germline gives CDR1 WNHNN, CDR2 SYGVQD (reference sequence).

The CDR3 DNA reads TGTGCCACCTCTAGAGGGGGAATCGACACCGGGGAGCTGTTTTTT. Translation: CATSRGGIDTGELFF. This rearrangement joins TRBV24-1 to TRBJ2-2, with D possibly being TRBD1 (6 bases). The CDR3 contains 15 residues. V lost 9 bases, J lost 3 bases, and 16 bases lay in between. Germline assignment: CDR1 KGHDR and CDR2 SFDVKD.

Notes on this clone: Other DNA sequences in this specimen translate into the identical CDR3. J is TRBJ2-5 and V is TRBV5-1, with TRBD1 matching over 10 bases. The CDR3 is 14 residues long. Trimming removed 4 bases from V and 4 bases from J; junction bases left unmatched: 4. Germline loops: CDR1 SGHRS, CDR2 YFSETQ. This chain's CDR3 is CASSPGTGVETQYF. The CDR3 DNA follows: TGCGCCAGCAGCCCGGGGACAGGGGTAGAGACCCAGTACTTC.

The J gene is TRBJ1-2, the V gene TRBV10-3; D is undetermined. The CDR3 consists of 14 residues. V shed 0 bases and J shed 1 base, with 6 bases lying between them. The germline gives CDR1 ENHRY, CDR2 SYGVKD. In DNA, the CDR3 is TGTGCCATCAGTGAGTCGTCACTTAACTATGGCTACACCTTC. It specifies CAISESSLNYGYTF.

The chain carries TRBV3-1 (or the pseudogene TRBV3-2) and TRBJ1-1; 11 bases map to TRBD1. The J segment lost 1 base and the V segment lost 4 bases, leaving 2 bases of the junction unmatched. Germline assignment: CDR1 LGHDT and CDR2 YNNKEL (reference sequence). The CDR3 length is 15 residues. The CDR3 DNA reads TGTGCCAGCAGCCGAGGACAGGGGGCGAACACTGAAGCTTTCTTT. Encoded protein: CASSRGQGANTEAFF.

This sequence joins TRBV21-1 and TRBJ2-5; TRBD1 reflects the table's D call only, with no check against the DNA. TRBV21-1 is classified as a pseudogene. This CDR3 spans 15 amino acids. The chain's CDR3 is CASSKDTPDSRTQYF. The DNA of the CDR3 is TGTGCCAGCAGCAAGGATACCCCGGACAGTCGTACCCAGTACTTC.

This clone was counted between two and nine times. Other DNA sequences within the sample encode an identical CDR3. The chain links TRBV5-1 to TRBJ2-1; 9 bases agree with TRBD2. Trimming cost V 0 bases and J 7 bases; bases outside gene matches: 2. The CDR3 has 14 amino acids. Germline V gives CDR1 SGHRS, CDR2 YFSETQ. Here the CDR3 reads CASSLGTSANEQFF. CDR3 bases: TGCGCCAGCAGCTTGGGGACTAGCGCGAATGAGCAGTTCTTC.

The rearrangement uses TRBV7-6 and TRBJ2-2, with 10 bases that match TRBD2. V gave up 4 bases and J gave up 4 bases; unmatched junction bases: 9. Germline V gives CDR1 SGHVS, CDR2 FNYEAQ. CDR3 length: 17 residues. CDR3: CASSSPTSGMGTGELFF. The CDR3 bases are TGTGCCAGCAGCTCCCCTACTAGCGGGATGGGCACCGGGGAGCTGTTTTTT.

This chain links TRBV6-5 with TRBJ2-7, with D maybe TRBD2 (5 bases). This CDR3 contains 13 residues. The germline V gene encodes CDR1 MNHEY and CDR2 SVGAGI. V was pared by 7 bases and J by 0 bases, with 10 bases between. The DNA for the CDR3 is TGTGCCAGCACGGCCGGACTCTCCTACGAGCAGTACTTC. It is translated as CASTAGLSYEQYF.

Remarks on this clone: Within the sample, other DNA sequences also encode this same CDR3. The chain couples TRBV3-1 (or the pseudogene TRBV3-2) to TRBJ1-1; possible D gene TRBD1, 6 bases. This CDR3 is built from 13 residues. The germline CDR1 and CDR2 sequences are LGHDT and YNNKEL (reference sequence). Trimming pared 6 bases from V and 2 bases from J, leaving 10 bases between. As DNA, the CDR3 is TGTGCCAGCAGTCCACAGGGTAACACTGAAGCTTTCTTT. Encoded protein: CASSPQGNTEAFF.

The chain carries TRBV11-2 and TRBJ2-7; 9 nucleotides line up with TRBD1. The CDR3 is 15 residues long. Germline CDR1 and CDR2: SGHAT and FQNNGV. V shed 7 bases, J shed 2 bases, and the junction held 9 bases outside the gene matches. The CDR3 sequence: CASTPGQGRTYEQYF. The CDR3 bases are TGTGCCAGCACCCCCGGACAGGGGAGGACCTACGAGCAGTACTTC. Based on the CDR3 plus reference TRBV11-2 and TRBJ2-7, the full variable domain is EAGVAQSPRYKIIEKRQSVAFWCNPISGHATLYWYQQILGQGPKLLIQFQNNGVVDDSQLPKDRFSAERLKGVDSTLKIQPAKLEDSAVYLCASTPGQGRTYEQYFGPGTRLTVT.

V is TRBV6-2 or TRBV6-3 and J is TRBJ1-2; D might be TRBD1 (6 bases). CDR1 and CDR2 from the germline V gene are MNHEY and SVGEGT. With 3 bases removed from V and 4 bases from J, the gap between germline ends came to 15 bases. This CDR3 is 15 amino acids long. The CDR3 DNA reads TGTGCCAGCAGTTATGGGCGAGCAGGGGCCTATGGCTACACCTTC. This encodes CASSYGRAGAYGYTF.

The chain carries TRBV24-1 and TRBJ2-2; TRBD1 might be the D (6 bases). CDR3 size: 14 residues. Germline V CDR1 and CDR2: KGHDR, SFDVKD. Between the trimmed V and J ends, which lost 7 bases and 5 bases, there was a span of 13 bases. Written as DNA, the CDR3 is TGTGCCACCAGCAAAGGGGGTCGAACCGGGGAGCTGTTTTTT. It codes for CATSKGGRTGELFF.